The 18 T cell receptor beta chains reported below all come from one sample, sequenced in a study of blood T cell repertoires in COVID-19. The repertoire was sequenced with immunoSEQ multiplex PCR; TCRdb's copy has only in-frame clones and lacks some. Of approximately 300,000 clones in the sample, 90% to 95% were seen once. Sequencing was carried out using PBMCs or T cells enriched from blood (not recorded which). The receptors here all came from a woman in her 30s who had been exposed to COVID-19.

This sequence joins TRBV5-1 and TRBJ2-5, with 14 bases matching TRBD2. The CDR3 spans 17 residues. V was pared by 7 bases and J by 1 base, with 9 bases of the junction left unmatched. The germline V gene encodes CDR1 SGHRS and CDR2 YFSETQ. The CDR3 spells CASRRWTSGGPQETQYF. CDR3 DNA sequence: TGCGCCAGCCGGAGGTGGACTAGCGGGGGGCCCCAAGAGACCCAGTACTTC.

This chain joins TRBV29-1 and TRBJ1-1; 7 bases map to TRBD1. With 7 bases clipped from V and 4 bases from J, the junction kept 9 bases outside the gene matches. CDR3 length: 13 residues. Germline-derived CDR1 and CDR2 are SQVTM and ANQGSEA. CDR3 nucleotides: TGCAGCGCCCTTAGACAGGGCGGCACTGAAGCTTTCTTT. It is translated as CSALRQGGTEAFF.

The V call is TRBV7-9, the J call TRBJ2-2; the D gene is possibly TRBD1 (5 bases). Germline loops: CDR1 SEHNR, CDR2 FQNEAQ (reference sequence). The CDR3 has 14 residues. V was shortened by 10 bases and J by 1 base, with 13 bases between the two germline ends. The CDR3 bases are TGTGCCACCGACCCTACAGGGAACACCGGGGAGCTGTTTTTT. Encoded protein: CATDPTGNTGELFF.

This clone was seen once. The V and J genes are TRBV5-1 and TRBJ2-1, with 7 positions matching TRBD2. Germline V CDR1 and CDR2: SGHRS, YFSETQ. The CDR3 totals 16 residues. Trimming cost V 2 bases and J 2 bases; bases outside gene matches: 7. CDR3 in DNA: TGCGCCAGCAGCTTTTTAGCGGGCCAAGCCTACAATGAGCAGTTCTTC. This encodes CASSFLAGQAYNEQFF.

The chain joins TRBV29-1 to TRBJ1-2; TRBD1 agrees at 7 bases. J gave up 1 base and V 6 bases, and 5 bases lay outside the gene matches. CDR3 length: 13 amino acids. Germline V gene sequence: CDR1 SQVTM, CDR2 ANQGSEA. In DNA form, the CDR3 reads TGCAGCGTGACGGACAGGTTTAACTATGGCTACACCTTC. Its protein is CSVTDRFNYGYTF.

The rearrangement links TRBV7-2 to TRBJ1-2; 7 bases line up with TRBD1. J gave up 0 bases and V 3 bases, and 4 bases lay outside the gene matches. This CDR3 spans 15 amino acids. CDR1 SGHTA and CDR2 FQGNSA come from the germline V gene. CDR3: CASSFGTVSNYGYTF. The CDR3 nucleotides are TGTGCCAGCAGCTTTGGGACAGTTTCTAACTATGGCTACACCTTC.

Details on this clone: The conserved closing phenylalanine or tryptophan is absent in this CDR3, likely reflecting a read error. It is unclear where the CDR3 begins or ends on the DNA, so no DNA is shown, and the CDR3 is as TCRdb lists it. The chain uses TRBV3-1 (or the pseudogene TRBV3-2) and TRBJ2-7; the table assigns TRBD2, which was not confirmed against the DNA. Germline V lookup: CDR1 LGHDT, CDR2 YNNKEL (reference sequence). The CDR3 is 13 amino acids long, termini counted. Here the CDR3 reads CASSQTSGGPYSL.

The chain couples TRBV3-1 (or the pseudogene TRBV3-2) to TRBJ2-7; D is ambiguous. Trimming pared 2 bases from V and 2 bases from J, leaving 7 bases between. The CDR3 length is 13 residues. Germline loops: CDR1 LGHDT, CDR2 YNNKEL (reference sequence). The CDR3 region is CASSQSFPYEQYF. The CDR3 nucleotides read TGTGCCAGCAGCCAATCCTTTCCCTACGAGCAGTACTTC.

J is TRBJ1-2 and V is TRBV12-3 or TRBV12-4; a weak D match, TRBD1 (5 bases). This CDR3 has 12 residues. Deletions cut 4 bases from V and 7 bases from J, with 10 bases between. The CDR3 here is CASSSGETGYTF. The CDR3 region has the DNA TGTGCCAGCAGTTCGGGGGAGACTGGCTACACCTTC.

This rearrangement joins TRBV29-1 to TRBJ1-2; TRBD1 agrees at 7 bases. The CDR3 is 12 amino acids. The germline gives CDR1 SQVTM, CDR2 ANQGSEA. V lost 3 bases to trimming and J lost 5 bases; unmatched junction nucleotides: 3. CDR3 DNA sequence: TGCAGCGTTGACACAGGGGCATATGGCTACACCTTC. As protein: CSVDTGAYGYTF.

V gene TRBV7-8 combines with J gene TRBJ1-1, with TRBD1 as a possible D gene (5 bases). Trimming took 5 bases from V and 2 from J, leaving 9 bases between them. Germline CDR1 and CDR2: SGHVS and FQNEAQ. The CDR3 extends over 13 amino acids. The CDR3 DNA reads TGTGCCAGCAGCCCGGGGGGAAACACTGAAGCTTTCTTT. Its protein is CASSPGGNTEAFF.

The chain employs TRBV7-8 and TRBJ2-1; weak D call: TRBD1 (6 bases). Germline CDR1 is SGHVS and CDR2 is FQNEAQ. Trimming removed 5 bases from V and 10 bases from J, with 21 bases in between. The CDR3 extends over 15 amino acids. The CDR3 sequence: CASSPNRRDRNEQFF. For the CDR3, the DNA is TGTGCCAGCAGCCCCAACCGAAGAGACAGGAACGAGCAGTTCTTC.

The CDR3 protein is CASRSGHRNYGYTF. CDR3 nucleotides: TGCGCCAGCCGTTCGGGACACAGAAACTATGGCTACACCTTC. The chain carries TRBV4-1 and TRBJ1-2; D possibly corresponds to TRBD1 (6 bases). The germline CDR1 and CDR2 sequences are MGHRA and YSYEKL. This CDR3 region has 14 residues. V was clipped by 8 bases and J by 2 bases, with 15 bases between them.

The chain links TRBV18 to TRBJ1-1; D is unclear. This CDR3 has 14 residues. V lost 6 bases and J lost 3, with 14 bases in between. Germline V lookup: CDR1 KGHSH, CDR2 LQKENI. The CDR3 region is CASSHRGGDTEAFF. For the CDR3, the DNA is TGTGCCAGCTCCCACAGAGGCGGGGACACTGAAGCTTTCTTT.

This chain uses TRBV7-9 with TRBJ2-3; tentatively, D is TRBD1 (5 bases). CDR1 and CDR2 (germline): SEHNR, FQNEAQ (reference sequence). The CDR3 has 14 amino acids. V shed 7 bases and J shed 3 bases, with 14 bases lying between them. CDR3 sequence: CASTPQGVTDTQYF. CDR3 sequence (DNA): TGTGCCAGCACCCCCCAAGGGGTGACAGATACGCAGTATTTT.

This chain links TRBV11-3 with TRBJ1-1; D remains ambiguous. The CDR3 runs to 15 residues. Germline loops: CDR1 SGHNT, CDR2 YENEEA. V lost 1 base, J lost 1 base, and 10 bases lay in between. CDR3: CASSLGVGRNTEAFF. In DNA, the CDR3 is TGTGCCAGCAGCTTAGGAGTGGGCAGGAACACTGAAGCTTTCTTT.

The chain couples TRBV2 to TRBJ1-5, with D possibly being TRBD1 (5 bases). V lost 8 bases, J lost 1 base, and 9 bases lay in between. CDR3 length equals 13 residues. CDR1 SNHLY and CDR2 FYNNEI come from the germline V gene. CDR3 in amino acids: CASVRGSNQPQHF. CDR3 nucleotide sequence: TGTGCCAGCGTTAGGGGCAGCAATCAGCCCCAGCATTTT.

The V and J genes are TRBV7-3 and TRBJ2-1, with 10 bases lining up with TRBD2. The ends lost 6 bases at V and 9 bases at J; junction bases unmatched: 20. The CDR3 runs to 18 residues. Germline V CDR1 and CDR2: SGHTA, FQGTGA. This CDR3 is CASSQRFSGGALNGEQFF. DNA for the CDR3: TGTGCCAGCAGTCAAAGGTTCAGCGGGGGGGCACTTAATGGTGAGCAGTTCTTC. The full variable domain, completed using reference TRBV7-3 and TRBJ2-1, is GAGVSQTPSNKVTEKGKYVELRCDPISGHTALYWYRQSLGQGPEFLIYFQGTGAADDSGLPNDRFFAVRPEGSVSTLKIQRTERGDSAVYLCASSQRFSGGALNGEQFFGPGTRLTVL.